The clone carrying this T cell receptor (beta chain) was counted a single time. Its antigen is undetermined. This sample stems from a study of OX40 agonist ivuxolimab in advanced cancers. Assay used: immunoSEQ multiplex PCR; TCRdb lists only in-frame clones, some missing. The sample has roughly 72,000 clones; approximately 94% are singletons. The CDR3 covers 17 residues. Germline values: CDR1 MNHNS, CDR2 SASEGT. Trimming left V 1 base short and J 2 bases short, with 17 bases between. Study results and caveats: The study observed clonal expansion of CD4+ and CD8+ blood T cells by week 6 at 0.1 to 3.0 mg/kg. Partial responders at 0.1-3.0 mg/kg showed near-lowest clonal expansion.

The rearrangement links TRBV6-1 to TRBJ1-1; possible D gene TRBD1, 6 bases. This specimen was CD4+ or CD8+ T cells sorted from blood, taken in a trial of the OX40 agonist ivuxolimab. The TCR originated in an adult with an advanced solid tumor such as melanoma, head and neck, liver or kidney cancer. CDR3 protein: CASSEVVGAGVNTEAFF. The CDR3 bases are TGTGCCAGCAGTGAAGTAGTTGGGGCAGGGGTTAACACTGAAGCTTTCTTT.